A single sample gave rise to the 19 T cell receptor beta chains below, sequenced in a study of T cell responses to AZD1222 COVID-19 vaccine. Method: immunoSEQ multiplex PCR; TCRdb's copy keeps in-frame clones and lacks some. The table includes 100,000 to 120,000 clones, about 94% detected once. The sample was peripheral blood, taken 28 days after the second AZD1222 dose. These receptors came from an adult who received the AZD1222 COVID-19 vaccine.

The chain employs TRBV11-2 and TRBJ1-2, with a possible D match to TRBD1 (6 bases). V lost 5 bases to trimming and J lost 3 bases, with 10 bases between them. The CDR3 is 13 amino acids. Germline CDR1 is SGHAT and CDR2 is FQNNGV. The CDR3 here is CASSPQGYYGYTF. In DNA form, the CDR3 reads TGTGCCAGCAGCCCACAGGGCTACTATGGCTACACCTTC.

V usage is TRBV10-3 and J usage is TRBJ1-2; D is uncertain. Germline V CDR1 and CDR2: ENHRY, SYGVKD. This CDR3 is 13 amino acids long. Trimming cost V 2 bases and J 8 bases, with 12 bases left between them. CDR3 loop: CAISEPHRQGYTF. CDR3 DNA sequence: TGTGCCATCAGTGAGCCTCACCGACAAGGCTACACCTTC.

In nucleotides, the CDR3 is TGTGCCAGCAGTTTAACTCTATCGGGGACAGGGGTCTACGAGCAGTACTTC. Amino acid sequence: CASSLTLSGTGVYEQYF. This sequence joins TRBV27 and TRBJ2-7; TRBD1 agrees at 10 bases. The CDR3 runs to 17 residues. Trimming cost V 2 bases and J 3 bases; bases outside gene matches: 10. Germline CDR1 MNHEY, CDR2 SMNVEV (reference sequence).

The V gene is TRBV19, the J gene TRBJ1-4, with D possibly being TRBD1 (6 bases). V dropped 4 bases and J dropped 8 bases, with 14 bases sitting between them. This CDR3 is 14 amino acids long. Germline CDR1 reads LNHDA; CDR2 reads SQIVND (reference sequence). The CDR3 spells CASSRGDMLEKLFF. The CDR3 DNA reads TGTGCCAGTAGTAGGGGGGACATGCTCGAAAAACTGTTTTTT.

The J gene is TRBJ2-7, the V gene TRBV5-1; 7 bases agree with TRBD2. Germline CDR1 and CDR2: SGHRS and YFSETQ. The CDR3 extends over 14 amino acids. With 7 bases clipped from V and 1 base from J, the junction kept 8 bases outside the gene matches. The CDR3 region has the DNA TGCGCCAGCTCCCTCGAGCGGGGTTCCTACGAGCAGTACTTC. This encodes CASSLERGSYEQYF.

This sequence joins TRBV18 and TRBJ1-5, with a possible D match to TRBD1 (5 bases). Germline V gene lookup returns CDR1 KGHSH and CDR2 LQKENI. The CDR3 covers 15 residues. V was clipped by 5 bases and J by 5 bases, with 16 bases between them. The CDR3 here is CASSSDRDPDQPQHF. In DNA, the CDR3 is TGTGCCAGCTCATCCGACCGGGACCCCGATCAGCCCCAGCATTTT.

V gene TRBV9 combines with J gene TRBJ1-2; D unresolved. CDR3 length equals 14 residues. Between the trimmed V and J ends, which lost 0 bases and 2 bases, there was a span of 8 bases. Germline V CDR1 and CDR2: SGDLS, YYNGEE. CDR3 sequence (DNA): TGTGCCAGCAGCGTAGGCCCGGAGAACTATGGCTACACCTTC. Translated, it gives CASSVGPENYGYTF.

CDR3 loop: CAISGGPNSPLHF. CDR3 nucleotide sequence: TGTGCCATCAGTGGAGGCCCTAATTCACCCCTCCACTTT. V gene TRBV10-3 combines with J gene TRBJ1-6; D unclear. This CDR3 is 13 amino acids long. Trimming stripped 4 bases from V and 6 bases from J, with 7 bases between. Germline V gene sequence: CDR1 ENHRY, CDR2 SYGVKD.

The J gene is TRBJ2-1, the V gene TRBV19; TRBD2 might be the D (6 bases). The V and J ends lost 3 bases and 7 bases respectively, with 16 bases between them. Germline values: CDR1 LNHDA, CDR2 SQIVND (reference sequence). The CDR3 covers 15 residues. The CDR3 reads CASSIGSGERNEQFF. As DNA, the CDR3 is TGTGCCAGTAGTATCGGGTCGGGAGAGAGGAATGAGCAGTTCTTC.

This sequence joins TRBV6-5 and TRBJ2-7; 9 positions match TRBD1. Germline values: CDR1 MNHEY, CDR2 SVGAGI. The CDR3 is made up of 15 amino acids. With V trimmed by 5 bases and J by 0 bases, 5 bases remained unmatched. The CDR3 loop is CASSPGTGSSYEQYF. The CDR3 DNA sequence: TGTGCCAGCAGTCCCGGGACAGGGAGCTCCTACGAGCAGTACTTC.

The chain couples TRBV6-1 to TRBJ1-2, with D unclear. The CDR3 totals 14 residues. V lost 3 bases, J lost 5 bases, and 13 bases lay in between. CDR1 and CDR2 from the germline V gene are MNHNS and SASEGT. The CDR3 sequence is CASSDFRSGYGYTF. CDR3 nucleotides: TGTGCCAGCAGTGATTTTCGGTCGGGTTATGGCTACACCTTC.

The chain employs TRBV10-1 and TRBJ2-3, with a weak D call TRBD2 (6 bases). The CDR3 runs 14 residues. CDR1 and CDR2 (germline): WNHNN, SYGVQD (reference sequence). V was clipped by 6 bases and J by 5 bases, with 15 bases between them. This chain's CDR3 is CASSLLASGDTQYF. CDR3 DNA sequence: TGCGCCAGCAGCCTTCTAGCGTCTGGAGATACGCAGTATTTT.

To note about this clone: The same CDR3 also results from other DNA sequences found in this sample. The chain has TRBV6-1 and TRBJ1-1; unclear D gene. CDR1 and CDR2 (germline): MNHNS, SASEGT. This CDR3 region has 15 residues. Deletions cut 3 bases from V and 1 base from J, with 12 bases between. The chain's CDR3 is CASSDKGGRNTEAFF. The CDR3, as DNA: TGTGCCAGCAGTGACAAGGGAGGGAGGAACACTGAAGCTTTCTTT.

CDR3 sequence (DNA): TGCGCCAGCAGACTGCCGGGACTAGCGGGAGGGCGGCTAGGGGCCAAAAACATTCAGTACTTC. It translates to CASRLPGLAGGRLGAKNIQYF. V gene TRBV10-2 combines with J gene TRBJ2-4; TRBD2 matches at 16 bases. V was clipped by 6 bases and J by 1 base; unmatched bases: 15. The CDR3 spans 21 residues. The germline gives CDR1 WSHSY, CDR2 SAAADI.

This sequence joins TRBV6-5 and TRBJ2-1; D not certain. Per the germline V gene, CDR1 is MNHEY and CDR2 is SVGAGI. V dropped 4 bases and J dropped 4 bases, with 2 bases sitting between them. The CDR3 covers 11 residues. In nucleotides, the CDR3 is TGTGCCAGCAGTTTGTACAATGAGCAGTTCTTC. Amino acids: CASSLYNEQFF.

This chain links TRBV6-1 with TRBJ1-1, with D possibly being TRBD1 (6 bases). The CDR3 has 16 residues. CDR1 and CDR2 from the germline V gene are MNHNS and SASEGT. V was trimmed by 3 bases and J by 1 base, leaving 15 bases between them. CDR3 coding DNA: TGTGCCAGCAGTGATATATATGGCAGGGGGAACACTGAAGCTTTCTTT. Translated, it gives CASSDIYGRGNTEAFF.

The chain couples TRBV3-1 (or the pseudogene TRBV3-2) to TRBJ2-7, with 7 bases that match TRBD1. This CDR3 region has 19 residues. CDR1 is LGHDT, CDR2 YNNKEL, per germline (reference sequence). J gave up 3 bases and V 4 bases, and 21 bases lay outside the gene matches. Here the CDR3 DNA reads TGTGCCAGCAGCCCCCCCCCGGGTCGCGAGGGGGCTGGGGACTACGAGCAGTACTTC. Translated: CASSPPPGREGAGDYEQYF.

CDR3 region: CASSYDIPPYEQYF. CDR3 nucleotide sequence: TGTGCCAGCAGTTACGACATTCCACCCTACGAGCAGTACTTC. This chain uses TRBV6-5 with TRBJ2-7; no definite D call. This CDR3 contains 14 residues. Trimming removed 2 bases from V and 2 bases from J, with 10 bases in between. Germline V gene data show CDR1 as MNHEY and CDR2 as SVGAGI.

The rearrangement links TRBV24-1 to TRBJ2-3, with 8 nucleotides matching TRBD2. Germline V gives CDR1 KGHDR, CDR2 SFDVKD. J gave up 0 bases and V 2 bases, and 0 bases lay outside the gene matches. CDR3 size: 15 residues. CDR3 nucleotide sequence: TGTGCCACCAGTGATTCTAGCGGGAGCACAGATACGCAGTATTTT. As protein: CATSDSSGSTDTQYF.